These 29 T cell receptor beta chains share one sample of origin, sequenced in a study of early T cells in non-severe SARS-CoV-2 infection. TCRdb passed the 5' RACE reads through MiXCR, listing each CDR3 protein once. The data contain 35,000 to 50,000 distinct CDR3 sequences, roughly 6.6% of them singletons. The sample comprised whole blood. These TCRs come from an adult who was a healthcare worker with PCR-confirmed SARS-CoV-2 infection or an uninfected control (not recorded which).

The chain links TRBV12-3 or TRBV12-4 to TRBJ2-7; maybe TRBD2 (5 bases). Between the trimmed V and J ends, which lost 6 bases and 0 bases, there was a span of 12 bases. CDR3 length equals 14 residues. CDR3: CASSKASTSYEQYF. In nucleotides, the CDR3 is TGTGCCAGCAGCAAGGCTAGCACCTCCTACGAGCAGTACTTC.

This clonotype was counted at least ten times. The V gene is TRBV5-1, the J gene TRBJ1-4, with D unclear. Deletions cut 4 bases from V and 7 bases from J, with 8 bases between. This CDR3 has 12 residues. CDR1 is SGHRS and CDR2 is YFSETQ in the germline V gene. In nucleotides, the CDR3 is TGCGCCAGCAGCGTAGAGGGTGAAAAACTGTTTTTT. Translation gives CASSVEGEKLFF. Drawing the rest from reference TRBV5-1 and TRBJ1-4, the complete variable domain is KAGVTQTPRYLIKTRGQQVTLSCSPISGHRSVSWYQQTPGQGLQFLFEYFSETQRNKGNFPGRFSGRQFSNSRSEMNVSTLELGDSALYLCASSVEGEKLFFGSGTQLSVL.

V and J are TRBV18 and TRBJ2-3; D gene uncertain. Germline CDR1 KGHSH, CDR2 LQKENI. This CDR3 is 14 amino acids long. V was shortened by 3 bases and J by 0 bases, with 7 bases between the two germline ends. The CDR3 DNA sequence: TGTGCCAGCTCACCCTTGGACAGCACAGATACGCAGTATTTT. Protein: CASSPLDSTDTQYF.

This clonotype was counted between two and nine times. The chain employs TRBV20-1 and TRBJ2-7, with D possibly being TRBD2 (6 bases). The CDR3 consists of 12 residues. Germline V CDR1 and CDR2: DFQATT, SNEGSKA (reference sequence). V lost 6 bases to trimming and J lost 3 bases, with 12 bases between them. The CDR3 sequence: CSAAEGNYEQYF. CDR3 nucleotides: TGCAGTGCCGCGGAGGGTAACTACGAGCAGTACTTC.

The chain recombines TRBV10-2 with TRBJ2-7; D perhaps matches TRBD2 (7 bases). The V end lost 5 bases, the J end lost 4 bases, and 18 bases lay between the germline ends. CDR3 size: 15 residues. The germline V gene has CDR1 WSHSY and CDR2 SAAADI. The CDR3 protein is CASSSPGGAEYEQYF. For the CDR3, the DNA is TGCGCCAGCAGTTCCCCGGGGGGCGCAGAATACGAGCAGTACTTC.

Ten or more counts support this clonotype. The chain joins TRBV3-1 to TRBJ2-3, with D possibly being TRBD2 (6 bases). V was clipped by 2 bases and J by 2 bases, with 11 bases between them. CDR3 length: 15 residues. Germline CDR1 reads LGHDT; CDR2 reads YNNKEL (reference sequence). The CDR3 is CASSQRRGNTDTQYF. The CDR3 bases are TGTGCCAGCAGCCAAAGACGGGGGAACACAGATACGCAGTATTTT.

The chain uses TRBV20-1 and TRBJ2-5, with a possible D match to TRBD2 (6 bases). This CDR3 comprises 12 residues. V was clipped by 5 bases and J by 1 base, with 8 bases between them. Germline loops: CDR1 DFQATT, CDR2 SNEGSKA (reference sequence). Here the CDR3 reads CSAEEGQETQYF. The CDR3 coding sequence is TGCAGTGCTGAGGAGGGCCAAGAGACCCAGTACTTC.

V is TRBV10-1 and J is TRBJ1-3, with a tentative D call TRBD1 (6 bases). Germline CDR1 is WNHNN and CDR2 is SYGVQD (reference sequence). The CDR3 loop spans 17 amino acids. Trimming took 0 bases from V and 4 from J, leaving 16 bases between them. The CDR3 region is CASSESTSWTAGNTIYF. The DNA for the CDR3 is TGCGCCAGCAGTGAGTCGACGTCCTGGACAGCGGGAAACACCATATATTTT.

Ten or more counts support this clonotype. The chain combines TRBV18 with TRBJ1-5; the D gene is possibly TRBD1 (5 bases). The CDR3 is made up of 13 amino acids. The germline V gene encodes CDR1 KGHSH and CDR2 LQKENI. Trimming pared 6 bases from V and 8 bases from J, leaving 14 bases between. CDR3 nucleotides: TGTGCCAGCTCCCCTGGACACATGGAGCCCCAGCATTTT. It specifies CASSPGHMEPQHF.

This clonotype showed up many times. The chain carries TRBV9 and TRBJ2-3; no definite D call. The V and J ends lost 0 bases and 5 bases respectively, with 13 bases between them. The CDR3 consists of 15 residues. Looked up from germline, CDR1 is SGDLS and CDR2 is YYNGEE. CDR3 nucleotides: TGTGCCAGCAGCGTAGATCCTGGGTCCGGAGATACGCAGTATTTT. Encoded protein: CASSVDPGSGDTQYF. The whole variable domain, remainder taken from reference TRBV9 and TRBJ2-3, is DSGVTQTPKHLITATGQRVTLRCSPRSGDLSVYWYQQSLDQGLQFLIQYYNGEERAKGNILERFSAQQFPDLHSELNLSSLELGDSALYFCASSVDPGSGDTQYFGPGTRLTVL.

A few counts support this clonotype. V gene TRBV12-3 or TRBV12-4 combines with J gene TRBJ2-7; D gene uncertain. This CDR3 region has 13 residues. Between the trimmed V and J ends, which lost 6 bases and 6 bases, there was a span of 15 bases. CDR3 protein: CASSLNNRGEQYF. The CDR3 DNA reads TGTGCCAGCAGCCTGAACAATCGTGGCGAGCAGTACTTC.

This clonotype was picked up many times. The chain combines TRBV18 with TRBJ2-6; TRBD2 is a possible D gene (6 bases). The CDR3 loop spans 16 amino acids. Germline values: CDR1 KGHSH, CDR2 LQKENI. Trimming left V 0 bases short and J 4 bases short, with 10 bases between. The CDR3 region is CASSPPGGAGANVLTF. The CDR3 DNA reads as TGTGCCAGCTCACCACCAGGAGGGGCAGGGGCCAACGTCCTGACTTTC.

The chain carries TRBV29-1 and TRBJ1-4; no firm D call. Germline loops: CDR1 SQVTM, CDR2 ANQGSEA. Between the trimmed V and J ends, which lost 3 bases and 5 bases, there was a span of 13 bases. The CDR3 sequence is 14 residues long. In DNA, the CDR3 is TGCAGCGTTGACAATAATAAGCCGAATGAAAAACTGTTTTTT. This translates into CSVDNNKPNEKLFF.

The chain couples TRBV10-1 to TRBJ2-3; D not resolved. The germline V gene has CDR1 WNHNN and CDR2 SYGVQD (reference sequence). With 4 bases removed from V and 4 bases from J, the gap between germline ends came to 15 bases. This CDR3 spans 15 amino acids. CDR3: CASSVGSSIPDTQYF. The CDR3 DNA reads TGCGCCAGCAGTGTTGGTAGCTCGATTCCAGATACGCAGTATTTT.

This clonotype has more than one count but fewer than ten. V gene TRBV6-2 or TRBV6-3 combines with J gene TRBJ2-7, with no clear D. This CDR3 is built from 13 residues. Trimming left V 5 bases short and J 1 base short, with 9 bases between. Germline loops: CDR1 MNHEY, CDR2 SVGEGT. In DNA form, the CDR3 reads TGTGCCAGCAGTGACGTGGATTCCTACGAGCAGTACTTC. Protein sequence: CASSDVDSYEQYF.

This clonotype was seen a handful of times. This chain links TRBV2 with TRBJ1-6; possible D gene TRBD1, 6 bases. V was shortened by 4 bases and J by 12 bases, with 16 bases between the two germline ends. This CDR3 contains 14 residues. Germline CDR1 and CDR2: SNHLY and FYNNEI. The CDR3 coding sequence is TGTGCCAGCAGTGGCGGGACATCAGAGGGACCCCTCCACTTT. Translated: CASSGGTSEGPLHF.

This chain joins TRBV20-1 and TRBJ2-7; 10 bases are shared with TRBD1. The CDR3 totals 13 residues. The germline V gene encodes CDR1 DFQATT and CDR2 SNEGSKA (reference sequence). The trim removed 6 bases at V and 4 bases at J, leaving 6 bases unmatched. The CDR3 coding sequence is TGCAGTGCCGACCCGGGACAGGGGTACGAGCAGTACTTC. It is translated as CSADPGQGYEQYF.

In this sample, this clonotype turned up many times. J is TRBJ2-2 and V is TRBV7-9; TRBD2 aligns across 8 bases. Per the germline V gene, CDR1 is SEHNR and CDR2 is FQNEAQ (reference sequence). The CDR3 is 15 amino acids. With 5 bases clipped from V and 7 bases from J, the junction kept 9 bases outside the gene matches. CDR3 amino acids: CASSASGLAGGELFF. For the CDR3, the DNA is TGTGCCAGCAGCGCCTCCGGACTAGCAGGCGGGGAGCTGTTTTTT.

This clonotype was counted only a few times. The rearrangement joins TRBV25-1 to TRBJ2-5, with D perhaps given as TRBD1 or TRBD2 (5 bases each). The CDR3 consists of 14 residues. The germline CDR1 and CDR2 sequences are MGHDK and SYGVNS. V lost 4 bases and J lost 2, with 11 bases in between. The CDR3 DNA follows: TGTGCCAGCAGTGTGAGGGGCTGGCAAGAGACCCAGTACTTC. Protein: CASSVRGWQETQYF. Combining the CDR3 with reference TRBV25-1 and TRBJ2-5 gives the whole variable domain EADIYQTPRYLVIGTGKKITLECSQTMGHDKMYWYQQDPGMELHLIHYSYGVNSTEKGDLSSESTVSRIRTEHFPLTLESARPSHTSQYLCASSVRGWQETQYFGPGTRLLVL.

The chain combines TRBV7-9 with TRBJ1-2; 9 nucleotides match TRBD1. The length of the CDR3 is 14 residues. Germline CDR1 reads SEHNR; CDR2 reads FQNEAQ (reference sequence). Trimming at V came to 5 bases and at J to 7 bases, leaving 8 bases not matched to a gene. In DNA, the CDR3 is TGTGCCAGCAGCCGGGGACAGGGAGAGGGTGGCTACACCTTC. Its translation is CASSRGQGEGGYTF.

This chain uses TRBV13 with TRBJ2-7, with 7 nucleotides matching TRBD1. V lost 4 bases and J lost 4; bases outside the gene matches: 4. CDR3 length equals 13 residues. Germline loops: CDR1 PRHDT, CDR2 FYEKMQ (reference sequence). The CDR3 spells CASSSDRVYEQYF. CDR3 DNA sequence: TGTGCCAGCAGCTCCGACAGGGTATACGAGCAGTACTTC.

The chain combines TRBV5-1 with TRBJ1-4; D possibly corresponds to TRBD1 (6 bases). V gave up 0 bases and J gave up 3 bases, with 12 bases separating them. The CDR3 is made up of 16 amino acids. Germline values: CDR1 SGHRS, CDR2 YFSETQ. The CDR3 sequence is CASSLAAGAPNEKLFF. CDR3 DNA sequence: TGCGCCAGCAGCTTGGCCGCGGGGGCCCCTAATGAAAAACTGTTTTTT.

This clonotype came up many times. This sequence joins TRBV7-9 and TRBJ2-1; 8 nucleotides align to TRBD2. Per germline, CDR1 SEHNR and CDR2 FQNEAQ (reference sequence). The CDR3 has 16 residues. After removal of 5 bases from V and 3 bases from J, the junction contained 9 bases not matched to a gene. The CDR3 sequence: CASSHLAGGFYNEQFF. CDR3 nucleotides: TGTGCCAGCAGCCACCTGGCGGGGGGCTTCTACAATGAGCAGTTCTTC. Supplemented by reference TRBV7-9 and TRBJ2-1, the full variable domain reads DTGVSQNPRHKITKRGQNVTFRCDPISEHNRLYWYRQTLGQGPEFLTYFQNEAQLEKSRLLSDRFSAERPKGSFSTLEIQRTEQGDSAMYLCASSHLAGGFYNEQFFGPGTRLTVL.

This clonotype was picked up many times. V usage is TRBV5-4 and J usage is TRBJ1-1; D not certain. The CDR3 is 15 residues long. Trimming shortened V by 1 base and J by 1 base, and 11 bases separated the two germline ends. Germline CDR1 reads SGHNT; CDR2 reads YYREEE (reference sequence). The CDR3 here is CASSLRWNRNTEAFF. The CDR3, as DNA: TGTGCCAGCAGCTTGCGGTGGAATCGGAACACTGAAGCTTTCTTT.

This clonotype has more than one count but fewer than ten. The chain links TRBV7-6 to TRBJ2-1; D remains ambiguous. Trimming cost V 5 bases and J 9 bases, with 11 bases left between them. Germline CDR1 and CDR2: SGHVS and FNYEAQ. The CDR3 has 12 residues. The CDR3 loop reads CASSPARSEQFF. The CDR3 nucleotides are TGTGCCAGCAGCCCCGCTAGGAGTGAGCAGTTCTTC.

The genes are TRBV4-2 and TRBJ2-3; D remains ambiguous. The CDR3 spans 16 residues. V gave up 0 bases and J gave up 1 base, with 11 bases separating them. CDR1 and CDR2 from the germline V gene are LGHNA and YNFKEQ. CDR3 region: CASSQDRGVGTDTQYF. CDR3 nucleotide sequence: TGTGCCAGCAGCCAAGATCGCGGAGTAGGCACAGATACGCAGTATTTT.

V is TRBV7-2 and J is TRBJ2-5; D uncertain. The CDR3 runs 16 residues. Trimming pared 4 bases from V and 2 bases from J, leaving 17 bases between. Germline CDR1 reads SGHTA; CDR2 reads FQGNSA. The CDR3 sequence is CASSSTTGRYQETQYF. CDR3 in DNA: TGTGCCAGCAGCTCAACAACGGGCAGGTATCAAGAGACCCAGTACTTC.

This clonotype was found a few times. The rearrangement uses TRBV7-6 and TRBJ2-5; 9 bases align to TRBD2. The CDR3 extends over 16 amino acids. V shed 5 bases and J 3 bases; nucleotides not matched to a gene: 10. Germline loops: CDR1 SGHVS, CDR2 FNYEAQ. This CDR3 reads CASSPDGGGAKETQYF. The CDR3 nucleotides are TGTGCCAGCAGCCCCGACGGCGGGGGGGCCAAAGAGACCCAGTACTTC.

This clonotype was found many times. The chain employs TRBV20-1 and TRBJ1-5; TRBD1 is a possible D gene (6 bases). The CDR3 sequence is 16 residues long. Germline lookup yields CDR1 DFQATT and CDR2 SNEGSKA (reference sequence). V lost 0 bases, J lost 1 base, and 13 bases lay in between. For the CDR3, the DNA is TGCAGTGCTAGAGATTACGACAGGAGGAGCAATCAGCCCCAGCATTTT. Its translation is CSARDYDRRSNQPQHF.